This T cell receptor beta chain was identified during a study of blood T cell repertoires in COVID-19 (TCRdb year 2020). For the wider study: The collaborator samples originated in the United States, Italy and Spain and spanned the acute and convalescent phases of COVID-19. The prospective study material was composed of cDNA or gDNA derived from T cells, B-cell-depleted T cells, or PBMCs. The dataset comprised deeply sampled blood TCRbeta repertoires from subjects exposed to, actively infected with, or recovered from COVID-19. A freely available public database, intended as a resource for researchers studying the immune response to SARS-CoV-2, is where the repertoires were released. The sample metadata nearly always contained a de-identified subject ID, COVID-19 status, age in years and sex. Samples came from the ongoing ImmuneRACE study (first 160 participants) plus 1,254 subjects from 6 global collaborators. Where available, HLA class I and class II types were obtained from metadata supplied by the sample provider rather than from assay-based typing. Points the paper makes about the study in general: The quantity of clinical and demographic metadata differed by source and by participant and was supplied without curation.

Worth noting for this clone: Its recognized antigen is unknown. No much larger clonotype is one base removed from it; base qualities were not supplied.

The immunoSEQ Assay, a bias-controlled multiplex PCR, was used to amplify TCRbeta CDR3 regions from genomic DNA. The authors' pipeline ran thus. Nucleated cell counts per sample were estimated from amplification of reference gene primers within the assay. To quantify the absolute abundance of each unique TCRbeta CDR3 rearrangement, sequence reads were collapsed and filtered. For each sample, productive Simpson clonality was calculated by taking the square root of Simpson's diversity index across productive rearrangements. TCRdb retrieved this table from immuneACCESS and kept in-frame rearrangements only. Not all clones are present; in checked studies, unresolved V genes account for under half, and no reason is known for the remainder. V and J calls and clone size come straight from that table; D and trimming were deduced from the DNA. In this sample the table shows 53,000 or so clones, almost 85% of which occur a single time. Of the sample, more than 13% is held by the ten largest clones.

Each collaborating institution followed its own protocols to collect whole blood in K2EDTA tubes. For TCRbeta analysis, collaborator samples were shipped as frozen whole blood, as isolated PBMCs, or as DNA extracted from either sample type. From the cysteine through the phenylalanine, the CDR3 covers 15 amino acids. Solely the CDR3 DNA is kept, with 45 bases framed from the first base. The origin of this receptor is a human donor in a cohort sampled during active COVID-19. The sequence links TRBV21-1 to TRBJ1-1. TRBV21-1 is a pseudogene. What was sequenced was peripheral blood. The DNA is TGTGCCAGCAGCAATTGCGGCAAAGTAGACACTGAAGCTTTCTTT. It specifies CASSNCGKVDTEAFF.